Listed here are 21 T cell receptor beta chains from one sample, sequenced in a study of read filtering for tumor transcriptome and immune sequencing. Molecular barcoded adaptors covering alpha/delta and beta/gamma chains were used on 400 to 450 ng RNA. TCRdb reprocessed the reads via MiXCR and lists one record per CDR3 protein. The table shows more than 100,000 distinct CDR3 sequences, with 10% to 15% occurring only once. The material sequenced was a population of CD138-negative cells sorted from bone marrow. The receptors originated from a donor aged 40 or over with multiple myeloma.

This clonotype was found many times. This chain links TRBV5-1 with TRBJ2-2, with D tentatively TRBD2 (6 bases). V shed 2 bases and J shed 1 base, with 9 bases lying between them. The CDR3 consists of 15 residues. The germline V gene has CDR1 SGHRS and CDR2 YFSETQ. The CDR3 DNA sequence: TGCGCCAGCAGCTTCGGGCGGGGGAACACCGGGGAGCTGTTTTTT. Its translation: CASSFGRGNTGELFF.

This clonotype was seen many times. J is TRBJ1-1 and V is TRBV5-6, with 11 positions matching TRBD1. The ends lost 2 bases at V and 1 base at J; junction bases unmatched: 4. The CDR3 length is 16 residues. The germline CDR1 and CDR2 sequences are SGHDT and YYEEEE. As DNA, the CDR3 is TGTGCCAGCAGCTTCGGGACAGGGGGAGAGAACACTGAAGCTTTCTTT. It encodes CASSFGTGGENTEAFF.

This clonotype was detected ten times or more. V is TRBV12-3 or TRBV12-4 and J is TRBJ2-7; 10 positions agree with TRBD1. The V segment lost 1 base and the J segment 2 bases; nucleotides outside the gene matches: 8. The CDR3 spans 17 residues. This chain's CDR3 is CASSLGPGQGRTYEQYF. In nucleotides, the CDR3 is TGTGCCAGCAGTTTAGGGCCGGGACAGGGGAGAACCTACGAGCAGTACTTC.

This clonotype was counted at least ten times. The chain couples TRBV7-2 to TRBJ2-1, with TRBD2 identical over 9 bases. Germline-derived CDR1 and CDR2 are SGHTA and FQGNSA. This CDR3 contains 16 residues. V dropped 3 bases and J dropped 7; count of bases not matched to a gene: 10. CDR3 loop: CASSFHGGRASNEQFF. The CDR3, as DNA: TGTGCCAGCAGCTTCCATGGCGGGAGGGCCTCGAATGAGCAGTTCTTC.

This clonotype showed up many times. The chain joins TRBV7-2 to TRBJ2-1; 14 positions agree with TRBD2. Germline CDR1 SGHTA, CDR2 FQGNSA. The CDR3 runs 16 residues. The ends lost 4 bases at V and 7 bases at J; junction bases unmatched: 6. The CDR3 here is CASSWDGTSGRNEQFF. CDR3 nucleotide sequence: TGTGCCAGCAGCTGGGATGGGACTAGCGGGAGAAATGAGCAGTTCTTC.

This clonotype was recorded a few times. The chain is built from TRBV4-1 and TRBJ2-3; 9 positions match TRBD2. V gave up 2 bases and J gave up 2 bases; unmatched junction bases: 2. CDR3 length equals 15 residues. Germline lookup yields CDR1 MGHRA and CDR2 YSYEKL. The CDR3 sequence is CASSQLAGTTDTQYF. The CDR3 DNA follows: TGCGCCAGCAGCCAACTAGCGGGGACCACAGATACGCAGTATTTT.

This clonotype has ten or more counts. This rearrangement joins TRBV20-1 to TRBJ2-7; D is ambiguous. Germline V gene lookup returns CDR1 DFQATT and CDR2 SNEGSKA (reference sequence). The CDR3 consists of 14 residues. V lost 0 bases and J lost 3, with 12 bases in between. CDR3 DNA: TGCAGTGCTAGAGATTATCGGAGAGACTACGAGCAGTACTTC. Translation gives CSARDYRRDYEQYF.

This clonotype was recorded a few times. This sequence joins TRBV19 and TRBJ1-4, with 9 bases identical to TRBD1. Germline assignment: CDR1 LNHDA and CDR2 SQIVND (reference sequence). CDR3 length equals 15 residues. V trimming: 5 bases; J trimming: 7 bases; junction bases outside the gene matches: 8. Written as DNA, the CDR3 is TGTGCCAGTAGTTCTACCGGGACAGGGACTGAAAAACTGTTTTTT. This encodes CASSSTGTGTEKLFF.

The chain joins TRBV5-1 to TRBJ2-6, with D possibly TRBD2 on 5 matching bases. This CDR3 contains 15 residues. V lost 0 bases and J lost 10, with 14 bases in between. The V gene's germline CDR1 is SGHRS and CDR2 YFSETQ. CDR3 nucleotide sequence: TGCGCCAGCAGCTTGGCCACCGGGTCGGGGAACGTCCTGACTTTC. Translated, it gives CASSLATGSGNVLTF.

This clonotype appeared many times. The chain has TRBV29-1 and TRBJ2-1; a weak D match, TRBD1 (6 bases). CDR3 length: 13 residues. Germline CDR1 is SQVTM and CDR2 is ANQGSEA. Trimming pared 3 bases from V and 6 bases from J, leaving 12 bases between. The CDR3 sequence is CSVERGMGNEQFF. The CDR3 DNA reads as TGCAGCGTTGAGAGGGGGATGGGCAATGAGCAGTTCTTC.

As regards this clonotype: The CDR3 does not end in the conserved phenylalanine or tryptophan, so this is likely a read error. The DNA is omitted, as the CDR3 cannot be located on it reliably, and the CDR3 follows TCRdb's listing. The gene calls are TRBV18 and TRBJ2-1; the tabulated D call, TRBD2, remains unverified against the DNA. 15 amino acids form the CDR3, both terminal residues included. In germline, CDR1 is KGHSH, CDR2 LQKENI. CDR3 residues: CASSEGLAGGNEQIY.

At least ten counts were recorded for this clonotype. The chain uses TRBV19 and TRBJ2-1; 7 nucleotides agree with TRBD2. V was pared by 5 bases and J by 0 bases, with 4 bases of the junction left unmatched. The CDR3 runs 15 residues. Germline V gene sequence: CDR1 LNHDA, CDR2 SQIVND (reference sequence). The CDR3 spells CASSPTSASYNEQFF. In DNA, the CDR3 is TGTGCCAGTAGTCCTACTAGCGCCTCCTACAATGAGCAGTTCTTC.

This clonotype was counted ten times or more. The chain is built from TRBV4-1 and TRBJ2-1, with D possibly being TRBD2 (5 bases). The germline V gene has CDR1 MGHRA and CDR2 YSYEKL. V was pared by 0 bases and J by 4 bases, with 10 bases between. This CDR3 has 15 residues. The chain's CDR3 is CASSQERGQYNEQFF. CDR3 bases: TGCGCCAGCAGCCAAGAAAGAGGGCAGTACAATGAGCAGTTCTTC.

This clonotype showed up many times. This chain uses TRBV28 with TRBJ2-7; D remains unclear. This CDR3 spans 14 amino acids. Germline CDR1 reads MDHEN; CDR2 reads SYDVKM. The V gene lost 1 base and the J gene lost 1 base, with 8 bases spanning the gap. CDR3 bases: TGTGCCAGCAGTTTATTGGGATTTTCCTACGAGCAGTACTTC. Encoded protein: CASSLLGFSYEQYF.

Concerning this clonotype: A single base separates this from a much larger clone, so it may be a read error. CDR3 nucleotides: TGCAGCATCTCCGACGCGTACAATCAGCCCCAGCATTTT. It specifies CSISDAYNQPQHF. The chain recombines TRBV29-1 with TRBJ1-5, with D unclear. Trimming pared 8 bases from V and 3 bases from J, leaving 14 bases between. Germline V gives CDR1 SQVTM, CDR2 ANQGSEA. The CDR3 has 13 amino acids.

This clonotype was recorded many times. V and J are TRBV20-1 and TRBJ2-7; 10 nucleotides match TRBD2. The V gene's germline CDR1 is DFQATT and CDR2 SNEGSKA (reference sequence). This CDR3 is 16 amino acids long. V dropped 3 bases and J dropped 0; count of bases not matched to a gene: 8. The CDR3 DNA reads as TGCAGTGCTAGGGATTCTTCTAGCGGGAGCTCCTACGAGCAGTACTTC. As protein: CSARDSSSGSSYEQYF.

The sample holds many counts of this clonotype. V gene TRBV5-6 combines with J gene TRBJ2-1, with D perhaps TRBD2 (5 bases). Germline CDR1 is SGHDT and CDR2 is YYEEEE. The CDR3 consists of 15 residues. Trimming removed 0 bases from V and 0 bases from J, with 7 bases in between. The CDR3 protein is CASSLGGNSYNEQFF. The CDR3 bases are TGTGCCAGCAGCTTGGGAGGGAACTCCTACAATGAGCAGTTCTTC.

The chain couples TRBV6-6 to TRBJ1-1; 8 positions match TRBD1. V dropped 5 bases and J dropped 4; count of bases not matched to a gene: 12. CDR1 MNHNY and CDR2 SVGAGI come from the germline V gene (reference sequence). The CDR3 is made up of 16 amino acids. Here the CDR3 DNA reads TGTGCCAGCAGTGCGCCAGGACAGGGCCGGAGCACTGAAGCTTTCTTT. Residues: CASSAPGQGRSTEAFF.

Here the CDR3 reads CASSSGTGGTDTQYF. CDR3 nucleotides: TGTGCCAGCAGTTCCGGGACGGGAGGCACAGATACGCAGTATTTT. This chain uses TRBV12-3 or TRBV12-4 with TRBJ2-3; the D gene is possibly TRBD2 (6 bases). V lost 4 bases and J lost 1, with 12 bases in between. The CDR3 totals 15 residues.

There are a few counts of this clonotype. It may be a read error: a sequence one base away is much more abundant. The V call is TRBV29-1, the J call TRBJ2-2; 7 bases line up with TRBD1. From germline, CDR1 is SQVTM and CDR2 ANQGSEA. CDR3 size: 14 residues. The CDR3 loop is CSVVDRAVTGELLF. CDR3 sequence (DNA): TGCAGCGTAGTTGACAGGGCCGTCACCGGGGAGCTGCTTTTT.

This clonotype occurred many times. The chain couples TRBV20-1 to TRBJ2-5; weak D call: TRBD2 (5 bases). The CDR3 is 14 residues long. Trimming removed 3 bases at V and 1 base at J, with 12 bases between. The germline CDR1 and CDR2 sequences are DFQATT and SNEGSKA (reference sequence). CDR3 coding DNA: TGCAGTGCTAGTGGAGCGGTGGTCCAAGAGACCCAGTACTTC. It encodes CSASGAVVQETQYF.